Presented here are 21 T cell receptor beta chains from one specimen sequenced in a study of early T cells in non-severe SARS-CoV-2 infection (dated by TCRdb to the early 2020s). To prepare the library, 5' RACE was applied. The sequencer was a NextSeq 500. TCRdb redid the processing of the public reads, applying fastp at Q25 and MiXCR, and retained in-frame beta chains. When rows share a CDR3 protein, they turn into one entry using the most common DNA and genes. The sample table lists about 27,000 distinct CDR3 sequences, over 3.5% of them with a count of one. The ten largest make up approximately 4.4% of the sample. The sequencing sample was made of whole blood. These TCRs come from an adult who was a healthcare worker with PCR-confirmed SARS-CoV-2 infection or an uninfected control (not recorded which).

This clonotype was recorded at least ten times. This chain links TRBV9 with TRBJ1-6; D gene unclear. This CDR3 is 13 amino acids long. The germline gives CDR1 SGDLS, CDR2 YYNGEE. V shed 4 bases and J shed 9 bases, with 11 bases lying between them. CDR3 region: CASSQEVVSPLHF. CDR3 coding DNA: TGTGCCAGCAGCCAGGAGGTCGTTTCACCCCTCCACTTT.

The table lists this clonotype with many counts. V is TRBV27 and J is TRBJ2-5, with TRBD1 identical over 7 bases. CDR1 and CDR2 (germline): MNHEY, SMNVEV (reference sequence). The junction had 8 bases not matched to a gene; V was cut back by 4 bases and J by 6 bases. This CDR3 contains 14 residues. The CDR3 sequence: CASSSPRQGKTQYF. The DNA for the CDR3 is TGTGCCAGCAGTTCCCCCAGACAGGGAAAGACCCAGTACTTC.

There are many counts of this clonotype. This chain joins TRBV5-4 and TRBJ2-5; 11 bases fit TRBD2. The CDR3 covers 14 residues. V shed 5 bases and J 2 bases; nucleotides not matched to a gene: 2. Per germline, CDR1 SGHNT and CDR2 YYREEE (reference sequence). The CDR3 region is CASRLAGGQETQYF. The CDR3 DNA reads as TGTGCCAGCAGATTAGCGGGAGGGCAAGAGACCCAGTACTTC.

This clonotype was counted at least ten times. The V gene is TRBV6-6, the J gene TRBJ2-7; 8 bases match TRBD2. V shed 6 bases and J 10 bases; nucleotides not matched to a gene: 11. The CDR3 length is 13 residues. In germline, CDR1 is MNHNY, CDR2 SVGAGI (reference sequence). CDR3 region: CASSYVASGLQYF. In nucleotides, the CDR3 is TGTGCCAGCAGCTATGTCGCTAGCGGGCTACAGTACTTC.

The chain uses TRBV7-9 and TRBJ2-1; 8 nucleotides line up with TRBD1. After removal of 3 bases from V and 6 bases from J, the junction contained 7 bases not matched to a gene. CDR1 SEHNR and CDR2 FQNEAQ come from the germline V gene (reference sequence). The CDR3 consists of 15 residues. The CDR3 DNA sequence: TGTGCCAGCAGCTTTACGGACAGGGTAGGCAATGAGCAGTTCTTC. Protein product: CASSFTDRVGNEQFF. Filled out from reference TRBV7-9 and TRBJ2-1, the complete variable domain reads DTGVSQNPRHKITKRGQNVTFRCDPISEHNRLYWYRQTLGQGPEFLTYFQNEAQLEKSRLLSDRFSAERPKGSFSTLEIQRTEQGDSAMYLCASSFTDRVGNEQFFGPGTRLTVL.

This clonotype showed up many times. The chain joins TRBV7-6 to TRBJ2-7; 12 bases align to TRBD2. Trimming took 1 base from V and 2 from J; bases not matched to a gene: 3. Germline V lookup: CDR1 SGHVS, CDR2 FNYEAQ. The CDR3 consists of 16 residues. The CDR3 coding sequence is TGTGCCAGCAGCTTAGGTCCTAGCGGGAGGGCCTACGAGCAGTACTTC. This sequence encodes CASSLGPSGRAYEQYF.

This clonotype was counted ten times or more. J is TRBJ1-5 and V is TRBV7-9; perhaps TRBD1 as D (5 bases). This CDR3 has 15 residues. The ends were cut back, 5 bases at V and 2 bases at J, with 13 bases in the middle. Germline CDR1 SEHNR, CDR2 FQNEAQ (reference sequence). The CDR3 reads CASSPTDSGNQPQHF. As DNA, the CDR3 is TGTGCCAGCAGCCCGACAGACTCTGGCAATCAGCCCCAGCATTTT.

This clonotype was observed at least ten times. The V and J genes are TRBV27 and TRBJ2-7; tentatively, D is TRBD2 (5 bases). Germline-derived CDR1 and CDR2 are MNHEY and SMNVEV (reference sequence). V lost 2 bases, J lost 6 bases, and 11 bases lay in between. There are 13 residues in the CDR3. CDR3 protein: CASSLGLAGEQYF. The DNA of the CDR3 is TGTGCCAGCAGTTTAGGGCTAGCAGGCGAGCAGTACTTC.

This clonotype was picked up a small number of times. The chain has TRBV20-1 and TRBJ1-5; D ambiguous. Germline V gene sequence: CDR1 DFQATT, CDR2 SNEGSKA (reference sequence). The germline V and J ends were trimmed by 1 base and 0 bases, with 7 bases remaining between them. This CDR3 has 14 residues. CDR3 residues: CSARGHPSNQPQHF. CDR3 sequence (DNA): TGCAGTGCTAGAGGCCACCCTAGCAATCAGCCCCAGCATTTT.

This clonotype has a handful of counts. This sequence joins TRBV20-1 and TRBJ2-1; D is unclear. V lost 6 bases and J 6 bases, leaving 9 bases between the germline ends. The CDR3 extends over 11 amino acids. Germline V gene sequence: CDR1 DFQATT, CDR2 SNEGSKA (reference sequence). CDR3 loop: CSALTVNEQFF. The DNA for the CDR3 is TGCAGTGCCTTGACGGTCAATGAGCAGTTCTTC.

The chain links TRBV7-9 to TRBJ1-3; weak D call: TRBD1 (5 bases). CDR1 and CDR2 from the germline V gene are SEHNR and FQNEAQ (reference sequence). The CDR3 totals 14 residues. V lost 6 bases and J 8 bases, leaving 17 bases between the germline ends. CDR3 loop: CASSRQMGQDTIYF. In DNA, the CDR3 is TGTGCCAGCAGTCGACAGATGGGGCAGGACACCATATATTTT. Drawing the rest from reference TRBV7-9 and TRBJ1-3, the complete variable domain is DTGVSQNPRHKITKRGQNVTFRCDPISEHNRLYWYRQTLGQGPEFLTYFQNEAQLEKSRLLSDRFSAERPKGSFSTLEIQRTEQGDSAMYLCASSRQMGQDTIYFGEGSWLTVV.

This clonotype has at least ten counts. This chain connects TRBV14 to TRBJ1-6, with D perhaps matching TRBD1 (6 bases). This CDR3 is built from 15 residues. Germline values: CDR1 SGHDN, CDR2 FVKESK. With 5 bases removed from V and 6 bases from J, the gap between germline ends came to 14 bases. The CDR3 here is CASSKAGGSNSPLHF. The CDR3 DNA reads TGTGCCAGCAGCAAAGCCGGGGGCAGTAATTCACCCCTCCACTTT.

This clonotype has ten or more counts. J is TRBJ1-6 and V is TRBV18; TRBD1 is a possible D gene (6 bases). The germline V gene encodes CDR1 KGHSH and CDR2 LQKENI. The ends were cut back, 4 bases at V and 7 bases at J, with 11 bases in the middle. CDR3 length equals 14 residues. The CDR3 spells CASSQDRRNSPLHF. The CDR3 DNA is TGTGCCAGCTCACAAGACAGGCGGAATTCACCCCTCCACTTT.

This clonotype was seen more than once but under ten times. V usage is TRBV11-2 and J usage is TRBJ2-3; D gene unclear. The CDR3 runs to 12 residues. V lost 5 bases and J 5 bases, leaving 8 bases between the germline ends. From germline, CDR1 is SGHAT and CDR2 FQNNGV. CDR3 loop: CASSQRGDTQYF. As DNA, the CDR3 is TGTGCCAGCAGCCAGAGAGGAGATACGCAGTATTTT.

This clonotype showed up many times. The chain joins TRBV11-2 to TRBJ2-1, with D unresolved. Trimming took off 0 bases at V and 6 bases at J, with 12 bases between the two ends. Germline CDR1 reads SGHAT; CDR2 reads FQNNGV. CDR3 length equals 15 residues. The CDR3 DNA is TGTGCCAGCAGCTTAGACCAAGACGTAGGCAATGAGCAGTTCTTC. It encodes CASSLDQDVGNEQFF.

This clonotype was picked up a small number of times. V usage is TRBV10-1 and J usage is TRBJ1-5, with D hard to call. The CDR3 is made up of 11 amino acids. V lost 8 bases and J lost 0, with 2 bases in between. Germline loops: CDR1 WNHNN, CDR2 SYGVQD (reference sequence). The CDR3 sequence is CASSSNQPQHF. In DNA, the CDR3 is TGCGCCAGCTCTAGCAATCAGCCCCAGCATTTT.

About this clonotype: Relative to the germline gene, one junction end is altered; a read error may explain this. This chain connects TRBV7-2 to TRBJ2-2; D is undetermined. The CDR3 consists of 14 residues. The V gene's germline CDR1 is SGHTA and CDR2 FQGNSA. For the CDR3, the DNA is TGTGTCAGCAGCTTAGATGGGAACACCGGGGAGCTGTTTTTT. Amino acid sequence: CVSSLDGNTGELFF.

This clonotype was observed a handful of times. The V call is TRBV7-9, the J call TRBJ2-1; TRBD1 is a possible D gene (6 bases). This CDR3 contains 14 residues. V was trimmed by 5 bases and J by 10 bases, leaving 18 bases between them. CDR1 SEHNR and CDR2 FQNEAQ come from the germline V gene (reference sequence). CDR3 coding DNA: TGTGCCAGCAGCCCCGTACTTTGGGGGCGGGAGCAGTTCTTC. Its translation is CASSPVLWGREQFF. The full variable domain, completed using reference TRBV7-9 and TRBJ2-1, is DTGVSQNPRHKITKRGQNVTFRCDPISEHNRLYWYRQTLGQGPEFLTYFQNEAQLEKSRLLSDRFSAERPKGSFSTLEIQRTEQGDSAMYLCASSPVLWGREQFFGPGTRLTVL.

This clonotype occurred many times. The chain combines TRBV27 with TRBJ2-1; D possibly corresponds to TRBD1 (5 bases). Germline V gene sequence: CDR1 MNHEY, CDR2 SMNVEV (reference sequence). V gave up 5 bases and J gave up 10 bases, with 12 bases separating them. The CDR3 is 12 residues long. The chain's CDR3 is CASSQGFMEQFF. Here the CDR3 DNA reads TGTGCCAGCAGTCAGGGATTTATGGAGCAGTTCTTC.

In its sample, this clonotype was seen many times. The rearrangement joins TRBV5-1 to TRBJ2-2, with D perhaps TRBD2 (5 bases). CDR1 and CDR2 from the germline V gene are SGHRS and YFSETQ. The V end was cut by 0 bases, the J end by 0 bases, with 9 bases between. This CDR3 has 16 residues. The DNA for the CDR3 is TGCGCCAGCAGCTTGGCCCCTAGCACGAACACCGGGGAGCTGTTTTTT. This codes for CASSLAPSTNTGELFF.

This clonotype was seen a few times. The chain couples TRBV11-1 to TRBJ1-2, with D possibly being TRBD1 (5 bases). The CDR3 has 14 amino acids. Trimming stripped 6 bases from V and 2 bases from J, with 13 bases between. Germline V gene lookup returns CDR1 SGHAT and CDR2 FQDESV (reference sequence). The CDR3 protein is CASRSSTGNYGYTF. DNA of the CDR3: TGTGCCAGCAGATCATCTACAGGAAACTATGGCTACACCTTC.